Detailed here is one T cell receptor (beta chain). Profiling relied on immunoSEQ multiplex PCR, and the TCRdb table lists in-frame clones only, not all of them. The sample has over 200,000 clones, about 83% seen once. This sample was included in a study of blood T cell repertoires in COVID-19. Study-wide context: Samples taken during acute and convalescent COVID-19 were collected in the United States, Italy and Spain. Sources were T cells, B-cell-depleted T cells, or PBMCs; the material itself was cDNA or gDNA.

Material: peripheral blood. The sequence was obtained from a man older than 75 with acute or convalescent COVID-19.

The DNA of the CDR3 is TGTGCCAGCAAGGGACTAGCGACCTTTATGGAGACCCAGTACTTC. Translated: CASKGLATFMETQYF. The J gene is TRBJ2-5, the V gene TRBV6-5; 10 bases match TRBD2. The CDR3 contains 15 residues. V shed 7 bases, J shed 5 bases, and the junction held 10 bases outside the gene matches. CDR1 is MNHEY and CDR2 is SVGAGI in the germline V gene.